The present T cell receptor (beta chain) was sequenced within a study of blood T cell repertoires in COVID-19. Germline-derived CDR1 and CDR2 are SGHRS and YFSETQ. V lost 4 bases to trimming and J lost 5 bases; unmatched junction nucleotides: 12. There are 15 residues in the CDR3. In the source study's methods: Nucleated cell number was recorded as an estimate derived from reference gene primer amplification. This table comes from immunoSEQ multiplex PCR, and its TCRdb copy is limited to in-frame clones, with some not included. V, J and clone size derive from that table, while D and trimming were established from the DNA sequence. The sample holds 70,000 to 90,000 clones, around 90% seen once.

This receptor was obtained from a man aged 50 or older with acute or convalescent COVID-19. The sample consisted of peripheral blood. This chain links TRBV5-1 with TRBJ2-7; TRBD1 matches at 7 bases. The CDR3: CASSEGRGTADEQYF. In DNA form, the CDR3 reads TGCGCCAGCAGCGAAGGTAGGGGGACAGCGGACGAGCAGTACTTC.